One sample yielded the 14 T cell receptor beta chains listed below, sequenced in a study of T cells in Graves' hyperthyroidism and ophthalmopathy. From RNA transcripts, TCR beta CDR3 regions were amplified. Researchers ran a first-round RT-PCR on the TCR CDR3 using the HTBI primer set. TCRdb redid the calling of the multiplex PCR reads with MiXCR, one entry per CDR3 protein. Of approximately 400,000 distinct CDR3 sequences listed, approximately 15% were seen once; the top ten hold about 31%. The sample taken for sequencing was blood. The receptors come from a woman in her thirties with Graves' hyperthyroidism.

Ten or more counts support this clonotype. V and J are TRBV29-1 and TRBJ2-7; perhaps D is TRBD1 or TRBD2 (5 bases each). The CDR3 spans 12 residues. The V gene's germline CDR1 is SQVTM and CDR2 ANQGSEA. V dropped 4 bases and J dropped 2 bases, with 9 bases sitting between them. The CDR3 nucleotides are TGCAGCGTTGTGAGGGGCGCCTACGAGCAGTACTTC. Amino acid sequence: CSVVRGAYEQYF.

The chain uses TRBV24-1 and TRBJ1-3, with TRBD1 as a possible D gene (6 bases). The length of the CDR3 is 15 residues. V shed 2 bases and J shed 4 bases, with 11 bases lying between them. From germline, CDR1 is KGHDR and CDR2 SFDVKD. The DNA of the CDR3 is TGTGCCACCAGTGATTCTGGGGGCGTCGGAAACACCATATATTTT. The encoded protein is CATSDSGGVGNTIYF.

This clonotype was observed at least ten times. The chain employs TRBV5-5 and TRBJ1-2, with D unresolved. Per the germline V gene, CDR1 is SGHKS and CDR2 is YYEKEE (reference sequence). The CDR3 contains 14 residues. The V end was cut by 5 bases, the J end by 0 bases, with 11 bases between. This CDR3 is CASRLQTANYGYTF. Here the CDR3 DNA reads TGTGCCAGCAGGCTTCAGACGGCTAACTATGGCTACACCTTC.

This clonotype was picked up many times. The chain has TRBV20-1 and TRBJ2-1; TRBD2 might be the D (6 bases). Germline V gene sequence: CDR1 DFQATT, CDR2 SNEGSKA (reference sequence). There are 14 residues in the CDR3. Trimming shortened V by 3 bases and J by 1 base, and 10 bases separated the two germline ends. This CDR3 is CSASGRGSYNEQFF. The CDR3 DNA is TGCAGTGCTAGCGGGAGAGGTTCCTACAATGAGCAGTTCTTC.

This clonotype occurred many times. The chain combines TRBV20-1 with TRBJ2-7, with D possibly TRBD1 on 5 matching bases. This CDR3 contains 14 residues. Germline V lookup: CDR1 DFQATT, CDR2 SNEGSKA (reference sequence). Between the trimmed V and J ends, which lost 5 bases and 7 bases, there was a span of 21 bases. CDR3 sequence (DNA): TGCAGTGCTGGGGCCAGCCTGTACCCTGGGGAGCAGTACTTC. Protein: CSAGASLYPGEQYF.

This chain joins TRBV14 and TRBJ2-7; 8 nucleotides line up with TRBD2. V trimming: 9 bases; J trimming: 3 bases; junction bases outside the gene matches: 13. Per germline, CDR1 SGHDN and CDR2 FVKESK. The CDR3 has 15 residues. As DNA, the CDR3 is TGTGCCAGACGCAGAAGGTCCGGGAGGGACTACGAGCAGTACTTC. Translated: CARRRRSGRDYEQYF.

This clonotype was recorded at least ten times. The chain carries TRBV11-2 and TRBJ2-3; D gene ambiguous. This CDR3 is 16 amino acids long. V dropped 7 bases and J dropped 4 bases, with 21 bases sitting between them. Germline values: CDR1 SGHAT, CDR2 FQNNGV. This CDR3 is CASTWAWGRGSDTQYF. CDR3 nucleotides: TGTGCCAGCACCTGGGCATGGGGAAGAGGCTCAGATACGCAGTATTTT. Variable domain in full (rest from reference TRBV11-2 and TRBJ2-3): EAGVAQSPRYKIIEKRQSVAFWCNPISGHATLYWYQQILGQGPKLLIQFQNNGVVDDSQLPKDRFSAERLKGVDSTLKIQPAKLEDSAVYLCASTWAWGRGSDTQYFGPGTRLTVL.

V is TRBV5-6 and J is TRBJ2-5; 9 nucleotides agree with TRBD1. The junction had 6 bases not matched to a gene; V was cut back by 4 bases and J by 2 bases. The CDR3 has 15 residues. CDR1 and CDR2 (germline): SGHDT, YYEEEE. The DNA of the CDR3 is TGTGCCAGCAGCCATGACAGGGGGAGACAAGAGACCCAGTACTTC. Amino acids: CASSHDRGRQETQYF.

The CDR3 nucleotides are TGTGCCAGCAGCGTAGTGGGGACTAGCGGGAGAGGGGACCACTACAATGAGCAGTTCTTC. Its protein is CASSVVGTSGRGDHYNEQFF. The chain has TRBV9 and TRBJ2-1; TRBD2 agrees at 14 bases. Germline V CDR1 and CDR2: SGDLS, YYNGEE. The CDR3 length is 20 residues. J gave up 3 bases and V 0 bases, and 11 bases lay outside the gene matches.

This clonotype was seen repeatedly, ten times or more. As DNA, the CDR3 is TGTGCCAGCAGCTTTGGACAGGGTTTATATCAGCCCCAGCATTTT. Its protein product is CASSFGQGLYQPQHF. This rearrangement joins TRBV27 to TRBJ1-5; 8 bases match TRBD1. V lost 6 bases, J lost 5 bases, and 9 bases stayed unmatched. The CDR3 consists of 15 residues. In germline, CDR1 is MNHEY, CDR2 SMNVEV (reference sequence).

This clonotype was picked up many times. The V call is TRBV18, the J call TRBJ1-4, with no clear D. Germline V gene lookup returns CDR1 KGHSH and CDR2 LQKENI. The CDR3 spans 15 residues. V lost 2 bases, J lost 2 bases, and 9 bases lay in between. CDR3 sequence (DNA): TGTGCCAGCTCACCAGAACGGCAGACTAATGAAAAACTGTTTTTT. Amino acids: CASSPERQTNEKLFF.

The chain has TRBV18 and TRBJ1-2, with D possibly TRBD1 on 5 matching bases. The germline V gene encodes CDR1 KGHSH and CDR2 LQKENI. V was pared by 8 bases and J by 7 bases, with 11 bases between. The CDR3 totals 11 residues. The CDR3 region has the DNA TGTGCCAGCCCACAGGCTGCTGGCTACACCTTC. Protein product: CASPQAAGYTF.

This clonotype was detected ten times or more. The chain couples TRBV4-1 to TRBJ2-1; possibly TRBD1 for D (6 bases). Germline CDR1 is MGHRA and CDR2 is YSYEKL. The CDR3 spans 15 residues. V dropped 1 base and J dropped 7 bases, with 14 bases sitting between them. CDR3 residues: CASSQGGGDGNEQFF. CDR3 coding DNA: TGCGCCAGCAGCCAAGGAGGGGGAGACGGTAATGAGCAGTTCTTC.

V usage is TRBV11-1 and J usage is TRBJ2-3; D possibly corresponds to TRBD2 (6 bases). Germline V gene data show CDR1 as SGHAT and CDR2 as FQDESV (reference sequence). The CDR3 covers 21 residues. Trimming pared 4 bases from V and 2 bases from J, leaving 31 bases between. The CDR3, as DNA: TGTGCCAGCAGCTCAATAATATTCCGCCCTTATAGCGGCTCAACCACAGATACGCAGTATTTT. Protein product: CASSSIIFRPYSGSTTDTQYF.